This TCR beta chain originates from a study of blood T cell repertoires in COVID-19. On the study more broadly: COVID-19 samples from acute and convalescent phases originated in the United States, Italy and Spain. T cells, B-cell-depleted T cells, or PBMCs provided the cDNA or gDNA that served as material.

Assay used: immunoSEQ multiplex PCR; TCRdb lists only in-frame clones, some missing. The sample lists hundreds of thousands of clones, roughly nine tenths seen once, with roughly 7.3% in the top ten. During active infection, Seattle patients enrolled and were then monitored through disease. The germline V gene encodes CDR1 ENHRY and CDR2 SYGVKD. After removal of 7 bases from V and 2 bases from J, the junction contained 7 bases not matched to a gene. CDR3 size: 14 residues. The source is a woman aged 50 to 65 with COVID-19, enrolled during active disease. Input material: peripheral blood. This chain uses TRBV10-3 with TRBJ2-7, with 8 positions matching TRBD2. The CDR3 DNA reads TGTGCCATCACCGAAGCGGGGGACGCCTACGAGCAGTACTTC. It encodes CAITEAGDAYEQYF.